These 10 T cell receptor beta chains were sequenced from one sample in a study of graft-versus-host responses after intestinal transplantation. Sequencing was performed with immunoSEQ multiplex PCR; in TCRdb, only in-frame clones are kept and a portion is missing. The sample yields about 4,600 clones, 25% to 30% seen once. The sequenced sample was alloreactive CD4+ T cells from a mixed lymphocyte reaction culture, obtained before intestinal transplant. The subset denotes: CFSE-low proliferating T cells sorted from roughly 6-day pre-transplant mixed lymphocyte reaction (GvH or HvG direction). These receptors were taken from a human patient who received an intestinal transplant.

This clone was recorded a few times. The chain uses TRBV7-2 and TRBJ2-7; 10 nucleotides match TRBD2. J gave up 0 bases and V 4 bases, and 9 bases lay outside the gene matches. CDR3 length: 17 amino acids. Looked up from germline, CDR1 is SGHTA and CDR2 is FQGNSA. The DNA for the CDR3 is TGTGCCAGCAGCTCTGGTTGGGGACTAGCGAGCTCCTACGAGCAGTACTTC. Protein: CASSSGWGLASSYEQYF.

The table lists this clone with a count of one. The rearrangement links TRBV4-1 to TRBJ1-2; 10 bases match TRBD1. The CDR3 is 15 amino acids. Unmatched junction bases numbered 9, after V lost 4 bases and J lost 7 bases. The germline V gene has CDR1 MGHRA and CDR2 YSYEKL. CDR3: CASSLRDRGWFGYTF. The DNA for the CDR3 is TGCGCCAGCAGCCTCCGGGACAGGGGATGGTTTGGCTACACCTTC.

In this sample, this clone turned up a few times. This chain joins TRBV6-5 and TRBJ2-7; possible D gene TRBD1, 6 bases. The germline V and J ends were trimmed by 5 bases and 4 bases, with 12 bases remaining between them. Germline loops: CDR1 MNHEY, CDR2 SVGAGI. This CDR3 region has 13 residues. The CDR3 reads CASSETGKYEQYF. DNA of the CDR3: TGTGCCAGCAGTGAAACAGGGAAGTACGAGCAGTACTTC.

This clone was picked up a small number of times. The rearrangement links TRBV29-1 to TRBJ2-4; 12 positions match TRBD2. Trimming cost V 4 bases and J 8 bases; bases outside gene matches: 6. Germline CDR1 is SQVTM and CDR2 is ANQGSEA. CDR3 length: 14 residues. CDR3 sequence: CSVGLAGGQDIQYF. As DNA, the CDR3 is TGCAGCGTTGGGCTAGCGGGGGGGCAGGACATTCAGTACTTC. Using reference TRBV29-1 and TRBJ2-4 for the parts outside the CDR3, the full variable domain is SAVISQKPSRDICQRGTSLTIQCQVDSQVTMMFWYRQQPGQSLTLIATANQGSEATYESGFVIDKFPISRPNLTFSTLTVSNMSPEDSSIYLCSVGLAGGQDIQYFGAGTRLSVL.

The chain joins TRBV4-2 to TRBJ2-7; tentative D call: TRBD1 (6 bases). Germline V CDR1 and CDR2: LGHNA, YNFKEQ. The V end was cut by 0 bases, the J end by 4 bases, with 16 bases between. This CDR3 has 16 residues. CDR3 nucleotide sequence: TGTGCCAGCAGCCAAGAGGGAACAGGGCGAGGTTACGAGCAGTACTTC. Protein: CASSQEGTGRGYEQYF.

With respect to this clone: This may stem from a read error, because a much larger clone lies one nucleotide away. This sequence joins TRBV9 and TRBJ2-5; 8 bases align to TRBD1. Gene TRBJ2-7 matches the end of the DNA better, so the J call may be wrong. The CDR3 contains 14 residues. Germline V gives CDR1 SGDLS, CDR2 YYNGEE. The CDR3 sequence is CASAAGGGAYEQYF. Written as DNA, the CDR3 is TGTGCCAGCGCAGCAGGGGGCGGGGCCTACGAGCAGTACTTC.

This clone was found a few times. This CDR3 reads CASSLGGRVYEQYF. CDR3 in DNA: TGTGCCAGCAGCTTAGGGGGGAGGGTTTACGAGCAGTACTTC. The J gene is TRBJ2-7, the V gene TRBV11-3; 7 bases fit TRBD2. Losses at the gene ends were 1 base for V and 4 bases for J; bases not matched to a gene: 4. The V gene's germline CDR1 is SGHNT and CDR2 YENEEA. The CDR3 covers 14 residues.

J is TRBJ2-7 and V is TRBV7-8; D is perhaps TRBD2 (5 bases). The V gene's germline CDR1 is SGHVS and CDR2 FQNEAQ. Trimming took 5 bases from V and 3 from J, leaving 14 bases between them. The length of the CDR3 is 14 residues. CDR3 protein: CASSPARVSYEQYF. The DNA of the CDR3 is TGTGCCAGCAGCCCAGCGAGGGTGAGCTACGAGCAGTACTTC.

V gene TRBV5-8 combines with J gene TRBJ1-5; no clear D gene. CDR3 size: 17 residues. Deletions cut 0 bases from V and 0 bases from J, with 13 bases between. The germline gives CDR1 SGHTS, CDR2 YDEGEE. The CDR3 sequence is CASSLVGPWDSNQPQHF. CDR3 nucleotide sequence: TGTGCCAGCAGCTTGGTTGGGCCGTGGGATAGCAATCAGCCCCAGCATTTT.

The chain carries TRBV25-1 and TRBJ2-7; 7 positions agree with TRBD2. CDR1 is MGHDK and CDR2 is SYGVNS in the germline V gene. V gave up 7 bases and J gave up 2 bases; unmatched junction bases: 2. CDR3 length: 12 residues. CDR3 DNA sequence: TGTGCCAGCAAGCGGGGCACCTACGAGCAGTACTTC. It is translated as CASKRGTYEQYF.